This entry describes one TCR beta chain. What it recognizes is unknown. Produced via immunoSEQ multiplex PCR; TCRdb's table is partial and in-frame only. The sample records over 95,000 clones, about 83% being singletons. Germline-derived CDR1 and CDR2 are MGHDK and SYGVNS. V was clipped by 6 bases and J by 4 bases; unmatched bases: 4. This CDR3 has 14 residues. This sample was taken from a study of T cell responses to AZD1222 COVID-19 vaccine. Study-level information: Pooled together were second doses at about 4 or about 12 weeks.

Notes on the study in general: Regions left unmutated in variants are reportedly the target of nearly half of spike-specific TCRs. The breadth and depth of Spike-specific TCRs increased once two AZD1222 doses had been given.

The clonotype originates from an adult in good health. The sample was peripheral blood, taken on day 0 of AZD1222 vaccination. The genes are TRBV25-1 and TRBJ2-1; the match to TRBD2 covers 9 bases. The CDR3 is CASRASGTYNEQFF. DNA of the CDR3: TGTGCCAGCAGAGCTAGCGGGACTTACAATGAGCAGTTCTTC. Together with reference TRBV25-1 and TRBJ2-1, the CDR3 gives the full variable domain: EADIYQTPRYLVIGTGKKITLECSQTMGHDKMYWYQQDPGMELHLIHYSYGVNSTEKGDLSSESTVSRIRTEHFPLTLESARPSHTSQYLCASRASGTYNEQFFGPGTRLTVL.